The 2 T cell receptor beta chains below all came from one sample that was sequenced in a study of cytomegalovirus exposure and HLA in healthy donors (dated by TCRdb to about 2017). Library preparation employed the immunoSEQ multiplex PCR assay. A mixture of 60 forward primers for TCR Vbeta segments and 13 reverse primers for TCR Jbeta segments was used in the multiplex PCR. The immuneACCESS repertoire file appears here via TCRdb, limited to in-frame rearrangements. These files lack a portion of the clones; in checked studies, under half of the deficit traces to unresolved V genes, and the cause of the others is not known. The sample's records list roughly 40,000 clones. The biggest ten clones account for 8.9% of the sample. Material: PBMCs. These TCRs come from a man aged 35 to 55 in good health and CMV-seropositive.

V and J are TRBV5-4 and TRBJ1-6; D not resolved. Germline CDR1 and CDR2: SGHNT and YYREEE (reference sequence). This CDR3 is 13 amino acids long. The V gene lost 6 bases and the J gene lost 0 bases, with 4 bases spanning the gap. Written as DNA, the CDR3 is TGTGCCAGCATGAGCTCCTATAATTCACCCCTCCACTTT. As protein: CASMSSYNSPLHF.

The rearrangement uses TRBV25-1 and TRBJ2-3; perhaps TRBD1 as D (5 bases). The CDR3 contains 14 residues. V shed 2 bases and J shed 4 bases, with 10 bases lying between them. Germline loops: CDR1 MGHDK, CDR2 SYGVNS. CDR3 in amino acids: CASSEPGLADTQYF. In DNA form, the CDR3 reads TGTGCCAGCAGTGAACCAGGGTTGGCAGATACGCAGTATTTT.